One sample yielded the 3 T cell receptor beta chains listed below, sequenced in a study of blood T cell repertoires in COVID-19. Sequenced by immunoSEQ multiplex PCR; TCRdb stores in-frame clones only, minus some. Found here are roughly 78,000 clones, around nine tenths of them singletons; the top ten hold 1.5% to 2%. Material for sequencing was peripheral blood. The source is an older woman with acute or convalescent COVID-19.

The chain couples TRBV7-2 to TRBJ1-1; no clear D gene. With 1 base removed from V and 6 bases from J, the gap between germline ends came to 15 bases. There are 15 residues in the CDR3. Germline loops: CDR1 SGHTA, CDR2 FQGNSA. The CDR3 DNA is TGTGCCAGCAGCTTAGTTTTAAATGCGGGTGCTGAAGCTTTCTTT. Translating gives CASSLVLNAGAEAFF.

The V and J genes are TRBV7-9 and TRBJ1-1; D uncertain. Germline V lookup: CDR1 SEHNR, CDR2 FQNEAQ (reference sequence). The CDR3 extends over 12 amino acids. V was shortened by 3 bases and J by 3 bases, with 5 bases between the two germline ends. The DNA of the CDR3 is TGTGCCAGCAGCTTCGGGTACACTGAAGCTTTCTTT. Its protein is CASSFGYTEAFF.

J is TRBJ1-1 and V is TRBV29-1, with no clear D. The CDR3 runs 13 residues. The V and J ends lost 8 bases and 4 bases respectively, with 17 bases between them. Looked up from germline, CDR1 is SQVTM and CDR2 is ANQGSEA. This CDR3 is CSSTPSSGTEAFF. In DNA, the CDR3 is TGCAGCTCGACCCCCTCATCGGGCACTGAAGCTTTCTTT.